This T cell receptor beta chain was sequenced for a study of blood T cell repertoires in COVID-19. The V gene lost 6 bases and the J gene lost 1 base, with 9 bases spanning the gap. Germline CDR1 and CDR2: WSHSY and SAAADI. The CDR3 has 13 residues. Produced via immunoSEQ multiplex PCR; TCRdb's table is partial and in-frame only. Of 200,000 to 300,000 clones listed, roughly 82% are singletons. The receptor comes from a man in his forties who had recovered from COVID-19. Sequencing input: peripheral blood. The genes are TRBV10-2 and TRBJ2-5; a possible D gene is TRBD2 (6 bases). As DNA, the CDR3 is TGCGCCAGCAGCCTACTAGCCCAAGAGACCCAGTACTTC. It translates to CASSLLAQETQYF.